This entry lists 18 T cell receptor beta chains sequenced from one sample in a study of neurological immune-mediated disorders. TCRdb fed the 5' RACE reads into MiXCR, producing one record per CDR3 protein. Here the sample spans 55,000 to 70,000 distinct CDR3 sequences, over 10% being singletons. Sequences were obtained from PBMCs. The receptors were gathered from a man aged 55-75 years in good health.

This clonotype was observed at least ten times. The rearrangement links TRBV14 to TRBJ2-1; D unresolved. Trimming removed 1 base from V and 2 bases from J, with 6 bases in between. Germline loops: CDR1 SGHDN, CDR2 FVKESK. CDR3 length: 14 residues. This CDR3 is CASSQATPYNEQFF. The CDR3 coding sequence is TGTGCCAGCAGCCAAGCAACACCCTACAATGAGCAGTTCTTC. Drawing the rest from reference TRBV14 and TRBJ2-1, the complete variable domain is EAGVTQFPSHSVIEKGQTVTLRCDPISGHDNLYWYRRVMGKEIKFLLHFVKESKQDESGMPNNRFLAERTGGTYSTLKVQPAELEDSGVYFCASSQATPYNEQFFGPGTRLTVL.

Many counts were recorded for this clonotype. The chain joins TRBV12-3 or TRBV12-4 to TRBJ1-3; D is unclear. Trimming left V 3 bases short and J 7 bases short, with 4 bases between. The CDR3 has 11 residues. CDR3 DNA sequence: TGTGCCAGCAGTTTTTCCAACACCATATATTTT. Translating gives CASSFSNTIYF.

This clonotype was counted ten times or more. This chain joins TRBV7-2 and TRBJ1-5, with D unclear. V lost 0 bases and J lost 4, with 4 bases in between. Germline CDR1 and CDR2: SGHTA and FQGNSA. This CDR3 has 13 residues. CDR3 region: CASSLATNQPQHF. In DNA, the CDR3 is TGTGCCAGCAGCTTAGCTACGAATCAGCCCCAGCATTTT.

There are many counts of this clonotype. CDR3 region: CSVFTGTGGGYTF. The CDR3 bases are TGCAGCGTTTTTACCGGGACAGGGGGCGGCTACACCTTC. This sequence joins TRBV29-1 and TRBJ1-2; TRBD1 agrees at 12 bases. Germline values: CDR1 SQVTM, CDR2 ANQGSEA. The CDR3 sequence is 13 residues long. V lost 5 bases and J lost 8; bases outside the gene matches: 6. The entire variable domain, with the rest obtained from reference TRBV29-1 and TRBJ1-2, is as follows: SAVISQKPSRDICQRGTSLTIQCQVDSQVTMMFWYRQQPGQSLTLIATANQGSEATYESGFVIDKFPISRPNLTFSTLTVSNMSPEDSSIYLCSVFTGTGGGYTFGSGTRLTVV.

This clonotype was seen only a few times. The V gene is TRBV5-6, the J gene TRBJ1-1; 7 bases are shared with TRBD1. Germline-derived CDR1 and CDR2 are SGHDT and YYEEEE. Trimming took 2 bases from V and 0 from J; bases not matched to a gene: 1. The CDR3 consists of 14 residues. DNA of the CDR3: TGTGCCAGCAGCTTAGGGGGCATGAACACTGAAGCTTTCTTT. This gives the protein CASSLGGMNTEAFF.

This clonotype came up many times. The chain employs TRBV6-5 and TRBJ2-7; TRBD1 might be the D (6 bases). Germline values: CDR1 MNHEY, CDR2 SVGAGI. V was cut by 5 bases and J by 9 bases, with 14 bases left in between. The CDR3 is 12 amino acids. CDR3: CASSATTGRQYF. The CDR3, as DNA: TGTGCCAGCAGTGCGACCACAGGGCGGCAGTACTTC.

This clonotype was seen many times. The chain has TRBV7-8 and TRBJ2-3; 11 bases are a match to TRBD2. V was pared by 2 bases and J by 4 bases, with 5 bases of the junction left unmatched. CDR1 and CDR2 from the germline V gene are SGHVS and FQNEAQ. The CDR3 is made up of 16 amino acids. The chain's CDR3 is CASSLISGGASDTQYF. CDR3 nucleotide sequence: TGTGCCAGCAGCTTAATTAGCGGGGGGGCTTCAGATACGCAGTATTTT.

This clonotype occurred many times. CDR3 nucleotide sequence: TGTGCCATCAGTGTAGCGGTTAATCAGCCCCAGCATTTT. Residues: CAISVAVNQPQHF. The rearrangement links TRBV10-3 to TRBJ1-5; D gene ambiguous. This CDR3 contains 13 residues. V dropped 4 bases and J dropped 4 bases, with 8 bases sitting between them. In germline, CDR1 is ENHRY, CDR2 SYGVKD.

The table lists this clonotype with many counts. The chain recombines TRBV5-5 with TRBJ2-5; the D call may be TRBD1 or TRBD2 (5 bases each). Germline V gene data show CDR1 as SGHKS and CDR2 as YYEKEE (reference sequence). The CDR3 spans 15 residues. Trimming left V 5 bases short and J 2 bases short, with 16 bases between. Written as DNA, the CDR3 is TGTGCCAGCAGAATAGGGGCGGGTCTACAAGAGACCCAGTACTTC. This encodes CASRIGAGLQETQYF.

This clonotype has at least ten counts. V and J are TRBV28 and TRBJ1-6; D unclear. Germline CDR1 is MDHEN and CDR2 is SYDVKM. The V gene lost 7 bases and the J gene lost 11 bases, with 18 bases spanning the gap. This CDR3 is built from 14 residues. As DNA, the CDR3 is TGTGCCAGCACCTCGAGCAGAATAATGACACCCCTCCACTTT. Its translation is CASTSSRIMTPLHF.

This clonotype came up many times. This rearrangement joins TRBV7-9 to TRBJ1-1; 7 bases agree with TRBD1. CDR1 is SEHNR and CDR2 is FQNEAQ in the germline V gene (reference sequence). The J segment lost 0 bases and the V segment lost 5 bases, leaving 9 bases of the junction unmatched. This CDR3 spans 16 amino acids. The CDR3 sequence: CASSPLGQYMNTEAFF. CDR3 nucleotides: TGTGCCAGCAGCCCCTTGGGACAGTACATGAACACTGAAGCTTTCTTT.

This clonotype was seen repeatedly, ten times or more. The chain is built from TRBV29-1 and TRBJ1-2, with no clear D. The CDR3 extends over 12 amino acids. V lost 6 bases, J lost 8 bases, and 16 bases lay in between. In germline, CDR1 is SQVTM, CDR2 ANQGSEA. The CDR3 DNA follows: TGCAGCGTACTTGACGGCCCCAACGGCTACACCTTC. It is translated as CSVLDGPNGYTF.

This clonotype came up many times. The chain joins TRBV12-3 or TRBV12-4 to TRBJ2-7, with TRBD2 as a possible D gene (6 bases). V gave up 5 bases and J gave up 2 bases, with 19 bases separating them. The CDR3 covers 16 residues. This CDR3 reads CASSRGLSSRAYEQYF. The CDR3 bases are TGTGCCAGCAGTCGGGGACTGTCCTCGAGGGCCTACGAGCAGTACTTC.

The sample holds many counts of this clonotype. The chain employs TRBV12-3 or TRBV12-4 and TRBJ2-2; 15 bases match TRBD2. The CDR3 totals 16 residues. The junction had 6 bases not matched to a gene; V was cut back by 6 bases and J by 7 bases. The CDR3 reads CASRRTSGGADGELFF. For the CDR3, the DNA is TGTGCCAGCAGACGGACTAGCGGGGGGGCCGACGGGGAGCTGTTTTTT.

This clonotype has a count of ten or more. CDR3 amino acids: CASSPTGYGNEQFF. In nucleotides, the CDR3 is TGCGCCAGCAGCCCGACAGGGTATGGCAATGAGCAGTTCTTC. The chain joins TRBV5-1 to TRBJ2-1, with 7 bases aligning to TRBD1. The CDR3 extends over 14 amino acids. The germline V gene encodes CDR1 SGHRS and CDR2 YFSETQ. V gave up 4 bases and J gave up 6 bases; unmatched junction bases: 7.

This clonotype was counted many times. V gene TRBV7-2 combines with J gene TRBJ1-1; maybe TRBD1 (5 bases). The CDR3 has 14 residues. CDR1 and CDR2 from the germline V gene are SGHTA and FQGNSA. The V end was cut by 5 bases, the J end by 4 bases, with 14 bases between. CDR3 nucleotide sequence: TGTGCCAGCAGCCCGTCTAGGGGTGGCACTGAAGCTTTCTTT. It translates to CASSPSRGGTEAFF.

This clonotype turned up a few times. The V call is TRBV3-1, the J call TRBJ2-1; a weak D match, TRBD2 (6 bases). CDR3 length: 16 residues. Germline assignment: CDR1 LGHDT and CDR2 YNNKEL (reference sequence). The germline V and J ends were trimmed by 0 bases and 8 bases, with 17 bases remaining between them. The CDR3 region is CASSQEEGPSGDEQFF. The CDR3 coding sequence is TGTGCCAGCAGCCAAGAGGAGGGGCCCAGTGGCGATGAGCAGTTCTTC.

The rearrangement uses TRBV24-1 and TRBJ2-1, with 11 positions matching TRBD1. CDR3 size: 15 residues. Per germline, CDR1 KGHDR and CDR2 SFDVKD. V lost 5 bases to trimming and J lost 8 bases; unmatched junction nucleotides: 7. The CDR3 bases are TGTGCCACCAGTGGTAGGGACAGGGGGAAGGATGAGCAGTTCTTC. This encodes CATSGRDRGKDEQFF.